Listed here are 27 T cell receptor beta chains from one sample, sequenced in a study of cytomegalovirus exposure and HLA in healthy donors. The study ran its PCR with 60 Vbeta and 13 Jbeta primers. TCRdb keeps only in-frame clones here, not all; method: immunoSEQ multiplex PCR. The table shows 100,000 or so clones, with over 80% occurring only once. Sample: PBMCs. The receptors here all came from a man between 25 and 39 years old in good health and CMV-seropositive.

V gene TRBV30 combines with J gene TRBJ2-2; tentatively, D is TRBD1 (5 bases). Germline V gene lookup returns CDR1 GTSNPN and CDR2 SVGIG (reference sequence). CDR3 size: 15 residues. Trimming removed 2 bases from V and 1 base from J, with 11 bases in between. CDR3 protein: CAWSKTQGNTGELFF. CDR3 DNA: TGTGCCTGGAGTAAGACCCAGGGGAACACCGGGGAGCTGTTTTTT.

The chain carries TRBV7-2 and TRBJ2-7; maybe TRBD1 (6 bases). V lost 2 bases, J lost 3 bases, and 14 bases lay in between. The CDR3 loop spans 15 amino acids. Germline CDR1 reads SGHTA; CDR2 reads FQGNSA. The CDR3 coding sequence is TGTGCCAGCAGCTTATCCTCCGGGACAAACTACGAGCAGTACTTC. This codes for CASSLSSGTNYEQYF. The whole variable domain, remainder taken from reference TRBV7-2 and TRBJ2-7, is GAGVSQSPSNKVTEKGKDVELRCDPISGHTALYWYRQSLGQGLEFLIYFQGNSAPDKSGLPSDRFSAERTGGSVSTLTIQRTQQEDSAVYLCASSLSSGTNYEQYFGPGTRLTVT.

The chain joins TRBV6-1 to TRBJ1-6; D is ambiguous. The germline V gene has CDR1 MNHNS and CDR2 SASEGT. Trimming shortened V by 0 bases and J by 13 bases, and 10 bases separated the two germline ends. The CDR3 contains 13 residues. In nucleotides, the CDR3 is TGTGCCAGCAGTGAAGCGAGAGGAAACCCCCTCCACTTT. Translating gives CASSEARGNPLHF.

The J gene is TRBJ2-2, the V gene TRBV10-3, with 7 bases fitting TRBD1. V was pared by 4 bases and J by 0 bases, with 5 bases of the junction left unmatched. CDR3 length: 16 residues. Germline loops: CDR1 ENHRY, CDR2 SYGVKD. Written as DNA, the CDR3 is TGTGCCATCAGTGTTAGGCAGGGGGCGAACACCGGGGAGCTGTTTTTT. Amino acids: CAISVRQGANTGELFF.

Only a few counts were recorded for this clone. The rearrangement joins TRBV11-2 to TRBJ1-2; a possible D gene is TRBD1 (5 bases). The V end was cut by 1 base, the J end by 8 bases, with 11 bases between. Germline CDR1 SGHAT, CDR2 FQNNGV. This CDR3 is 13 amino acids long. The CDR3: CASSLAPQGGYTF. DNA for the CDR3: TGTGCCAGCAGCTTAGCCCCCCAGGGAGGCTACACCTTC.

The chain has TRBV7-2 and TRBJ2-7; no definite D call. Per germline, CDR1 SGHTA and CDR2 FQGNSA. V was pared by 2 bases and J by 0 bases, with 11 bases between. The CDR3 is made up of 15 amino acids. The CDR3: CASSLTAVSSYEQYF. The CDR3 nucleotides read TGTGCCAGCAGCTTAACCGCTGTTAGCTCCTACGAGCAGTACTTC. Complete variable domain (other parts from reference TRBV7-2 and TRBJ2-7): GAGVSQSPSNKVTEKGKDVELRCDPISGHTALYWYRQSLGQGLEFLIYFQGNSAPDKSGLPSDRFSAERTGGSVSTLTIQRTQQEDSAVYLCASSLTAVSSYEQYFGPGTRLTVT.

This sequence joins TRBV10-3 and TRBJ2-7; TRBD2 aligns across 10 bases. V dropped 6 bases and J dropped 4; count of bases not matched to a gene: 6. The germline CDR1 and CDR2 sequences are ENHRY and SYGVKD. There are 14 residues in the CDR3. CDR3 loop: CAISLAGGQYEQYF. The CDR3 coding sequence is TGTGCCATCAGCTTAGCGGGGGGACAGTACGAGCAGTACTTC.

The genes are TRBV2 and TRBJ1-2; D is unclear. V was cut by 6 bases and J by 2 bases, with 13 bases left in between. Germline V CDR1 and CDR2: SNHLY, FYNNEI. This CDR3 spans 14 amino acids. As DNA, the CDR3 is TGTGCCAGCAGGTCACAGACAACAAACTATGGCTACACCTTC. Protein product: CASRSQTTNYGYTF.

Concerning this clone itself: As the CDR3 is not closed by the conserved phenylalanine or tryptophan, this likely results from a read error. V usage is TRBV10-1 and J usage is TRBJ1-5; 7 positions agree with TRBD1. Trimming cost V 2 bases and J 3 bases; bases outside gene matches: 4. CDR3 length: 15 residues. Germline V lookup: CDR1 WNHNN, CDR2 SYGVQD (reference sequence). The CDR3 loop reads CASSERTGNNQPQHL. CDR3 bases: TGCGCCAGCAGTGAGAGGACAGGAAACAATCAGCCCCAGCATCTT.

This rearrangement joins TRBV19 to TRBJ1-1; D uncertain. Germline-derived CDR1 and CDR2 are LNHDA and SQIVND (reference sequence). The V and J ends lost 4 bases and 6 bases respectively, with 9 bases between them. This CDR3 contains 12 residues. In DNA, the CDR3 is TGTGCCAGTAGTAAGGTGGGCTCTGAAGCTTTCTTT. Translating it yields CASSKVGSEAFF. Together with reference TRBV19 and TRBJ1-1, the CDR3 gives the full variable domain: DGGITQSPKYLFRKEGQNVTLSCEQNLNHDAMYWYRQDPGQGLRLIYYSQIVNDFQKGDIAEGYSVSREKKESFPLTVTSAQKNPTAFYLCASSKVGSEAFFGQGTRLTVV.

The chain recombines TRBV11-2 with TRBJ2-7, with D maybe TRBD1 (6 bases). CDR3 length: 13 residues. With 6 bases removed from V and 4 bases from J, the gap between germline ends came to 13 bases. Germline CDR1 and CDR2: SGHAT and FQNNGV. This CDR3 reads CASSLGGSYEQYF. CDR3 nucleotides: TGTGCCAGCAGTCTAGGGGGTTCTTACGAGCAGTACTTC.

In this sample, this clone turned up a few times. The chain couples TRBV7-8 to TRBJ1-4; TRBD1 aligns across 7 bases. Germline trimming cut 5 bases from V and 8 bases from J; bases unmatched to any gene: 17. The CDR3 consists of 17 residues. Germline CDR1 and CDR2: SGHVS and FQNEAQ. The CDR3 here is CASSHPPRQGKLEKLFF. The CDR3 DNA reads TGTGCCAGCAGCCACCCCCCCCGACAGGGTAAACTAGAAAAACTGTTTTTT.

The genes are TRBV28 and TRBJ2-7; possibly TRBD1 for D (5 bases). This CDR3 comprises 14 residues. From germline, CDR1 is MDHEN and CDR2 SYDVKM. Between the trimmed V and J ends, which lost 2 bases and 2 bases, there was a span of 10 bases. The CDR3 bases are TGTGCCAGCAGTTTACGAGCAGGGCCCTACGAGCAGTACTTC. Its protein product is CASSLRAGPYEQYF.

This CDR3 reads CASSFDRGGYTF. The DNA for the CDR3 is TGTGCCAGCAGCTTCGACAGGGGAGGCTACACCTTC. This chain links TRBV5-4 with TRBJ1-2; the match to TRBD1 covers 8 bases. The trim removed 2 bases at V and 8 bases at J, leaving 2 bases unmatched. CDR1 is SGHNT, CDR2 YYREEE, per germline (reference sequence). The CDR3 loop spans 12 amino acids.

This chain uses TRBV19 with TRBJ1-1; D uncertain. CDR1 is LNHDA, CDR2 SQIVND, per germline (reference sequence). V gave up 5 bases and J gave up 10 bases, with 14 bases separating them. The CDR3 covers 12 residues. The CDR3 spells CASSGPATAAFF. For the CDR3, the DNA is TGTGCCAGTAGTGGCCCCGCAACCGCAGCTTTCTTT.

As regards this clone: A junction end diverges from the germline sequence, so it may reflect a read error. Other DNA sequences within the sample encode an identical CDR3. DNA for the CDR3: TGTGCCAGCTCACCAGTAGTGGCTGAGACTCAGTACTTC. The encoded protein is CASSPVVAETQYF. The chain joins TRBV18 to TRBJ2-5; unclear D gene. CDR1 KGHSH and CDR2 LQKENI come from the germline V gene. The CDR3 runs to 13 residues.

The genes are TRBV5-4 and TRBJ1-4, with TRBD1 matching 7 bases. Germline CDR1 reads SGHNT; CDR2 reads YYREEE (reference sequence). The J segment lost 4 bases and the V segment lost 4 bases, leaving 4 bases of the junction unmatched. This CDR3 comprises 14 residues. The CDR3 DNA reads TGTGCCAGCAGCCAGGACAGGTTTAATGAAAAACTGTTTTTT. Protein product: CASSQDRFNEKLFF. Variable domain in full (rest from reference TRBV5-4 and TRBJ1-4): ETGVTQSPTHLIKTRGQQVTLRCSSQSGHNTVSWYQQALGQGPQFIFQYYREEENGRGNFPPRFSGLQFPNYSSELNVNALELDDSALYLCASSQDRFNEKLFFGSGTQLSVL.

This chain joins TRBV6-5 and TRBJ1-2; TRBD1 might be the D (5 bases). CDR3 length: 14 residues. Germline-derived CDR1 and CDR2 are MNHEY and SVGAGI. Trimming left V 1 base short and J 6 bases short, with 12 bases between. CDR3 residues: CASSYWGGEDGYTF. As DNA, the CDR3 is TGTGCCAGCAGTTACTGGGGGGGGGAAGATGGCTACACCTTC.

The rearrangement uses TRBV30 and TRBJ1-5, with TRBD1 matching over 9 bases. CDR1 and CDR2 (germline): GTSNPN, SVGIG (reference sequence). V gave up 4 bases and J gave up 2 bases; unmatched junction bases: 6. The length of the CDR3 is 15 residues. This CDR3 is CAWNLQGAGNQPQHF. The CDR3 coding sequence is TGTGCCTGGAATCTACAGGGGGCAGGCAATCAGCCCCAGCATTTT.

The chain employs TRBV6-5 and TRBJ2-5, with 15 bases fitting TRBD2. The CDR3 is 14 residues long. V trimming: 6 bases; J trimming: 9 bases; junction bases outside the gene matches: 5. Germline lookup yields CDR1 MNHEY and CDR2 SVGAGI. CDR3: CASRAGLAGGAQYF. The CDR3, as DNA: TGTGCCAGCAGGGCCGGACTAGCGGGAGGGGCCCAGTACTTC.

This clone has just a few counts. The J gene is TRBJ2-1, the V gene TRBV28, with TRBD2 matching over 8 bases. This CDR3 has 14 residues. J lost 8 bases, V lost 3 bases, and 6 bases had no gene match. Germline CDR1 reads MDHEN; CDR2 reads SYDVKM. This CDR3 reads CASSLSGGPYEQFF. CDR3 coding DNA: TGTGCCAGCAGTTTGAGCGGGGGCCCCTATGAGCAGTTCTTC.

This clone was observed a single time. This chain's CDR3 is CASSFGTGPNQPQHF. The CDR3 DNA follows: TGTGCCAGCAGCTTTGGGACAGGGCCCAATCAGCCCCAGCATTTT. The chain combines TRBV5-8 with TRBJ1-5, with 9 bases aligning to TRBD1. The V and J ends lost 2 bases and 3 bases, in that order; junction bases with no gene match: 3. The CDR3 consists of 15 residues. CDR1 SGHTS and CDR2 YDEGEE come from the germline V gene.

The chain links TRBV4-1 to TRBJ1-5; D unresolved. The germline V gene encodes CDR1 MGHRA and CDR2 YSYEKL. The V end was cut by 0 bases, the J end by 5 bases, with 14 bases between. This CDR3 contains 16 residues. As DNA, the CDR3 is TGCGCCAGCAGCCAAGATGAGGCAGCCAACTATCAGCCCCAGCATTTT. Translated: CASSQDEAANYQPQHF.

This clone was detected a few times. The gene calls are TRBV7-9 and TRBJ2-3; TRBD1 might be the D (6 bases). The ends were cut back, 4 bases at V and 5 bases at J, with 13 bases in the middle. CDR1 is SEHNR, CDR2 FQNEAQ, per germline (reference sequence). CDR3 length equals 14 residues. As DNA, the CDR3 is TGTGCCAGCAGCTCGATGCAGGGGAGAGATACGCAGTATTTT. Protein: CASSSMQGRDTQYF.

The chain is built from TRBV4-1 and TRBJ2-7, with 11 bases fitting TRBD1. V was clipped by 2 bases and J by 7 bases; unmatched bases: 4. The germline gives CDR1 MGHRA, CDR2 YSYEKL. The CDR3 runs 14 residues. In DNA form, the CDR3 reads TGCGCCAGCAGCCAACCCGGGACAGGGGGAGAGCAGTACTTC. This encodes CASSQPGTGGEQYF.

There are a few counts of this clone. The rearrangement joins TRBV5-1 to TRBJ2-6; D gene uncertain. Germline V lookup: CDR1 SGHRS, CDR2 YFSETQ. The V end was cut by 2 bases, the J end by 1 base, with 4 bases between. CDR3 size: 14 residues. CDR3 DNA sequence: TGCGCCAGCAGCTTACTTTCTGGGGCCAACGTCCTGACTTTC. Translating it yields CASSLLSGANVLTF.

J is TRBJ1-1 and V is TRBV9; 9 bases agree with TRBD1. Looked up from germline, CDR1 is SGDLS and CDR2 is YYNGEE. This CDR3 has 14 amino acids. The V and J ends lost 4 bases and 2 bases, in that order; junction bases with no gene match: 3. The CDR3 sequence is CASSWTGVNTEAFF. The CDR3 region has the DNA TGTGCCAGCAGCTGGACAGGGGTAAACACTGAAGCTTTCTTT.